The following is a T cell receptor beta chain sequence with its context. Its antigen remains unidentified. Sequencing followed a ViraFEST assay step that expanded antigen-specific CD4+ T cells with viral peptide pools. The culture ran for roughly 10 days before CD4+ T cells were isolated. All participants had two doses of either the BNT162b2 or mRNA-1273 vaccine. This specimen belongs to a study of vaccination effects on CD4 cells after COVID-19. The table came from immunoSEQ multiplex PCR; TCRdb's copy has only in-frame clones and leaves some out. The data contain tens of thousands of clones, roughly 81% of them singletons. V shed 4 bases and J shed 0 bases, with 15 bases lying between them. Germline V gives CDR1 SGHRS, CDR2 YFSETQ. The CDR3 is 16 residues long.

The chain links TRBV5-1 to TRBJ2-3; maybe TRBD2 (6 bases). This TCR was recovered from a human donor who received a COVID-19 vaccine. Specimen: CD4+ T cells from PBMCs cultured with HCoV-229E spike peptides, collected after COVID-19 vaccination. The CDR3 nucleotides are TGCGCCAGCAGCCGAGGGGTAGCGGATAGCACAGATACGCAGTATTTT. This translates into CASSRGVADSTDTQYF.